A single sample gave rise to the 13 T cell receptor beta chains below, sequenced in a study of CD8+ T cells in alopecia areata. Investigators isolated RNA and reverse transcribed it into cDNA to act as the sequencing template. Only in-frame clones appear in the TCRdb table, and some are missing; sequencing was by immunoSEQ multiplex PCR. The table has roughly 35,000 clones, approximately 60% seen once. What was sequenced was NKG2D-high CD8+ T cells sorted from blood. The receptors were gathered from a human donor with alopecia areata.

The CDR3 nucleotides read TGCAGTGCAAAAGACAGCTACGAGCAGTACTTC. Residues: CSAKDSYEQYF. The chain is built from TRBV20-1 and TRBJ2-7, with D perhaps TRBD1 (5 bases). Germline V gives CDR1 DFQATT, CDR2 SNEGSKA (reference sequence). The CDR3 loop spans 11 amino acids. The germline V and J ends were trimmed by 6 bases and 3 bases, with 9 bases remaining between them.

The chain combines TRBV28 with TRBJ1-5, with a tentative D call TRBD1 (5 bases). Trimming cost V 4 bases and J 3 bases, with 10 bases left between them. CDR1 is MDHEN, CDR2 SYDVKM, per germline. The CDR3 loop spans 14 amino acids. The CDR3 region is CASSWDGLNQPQHF. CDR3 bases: TGTGCCAGCAGTTGGGACGGACTCAATCAGCCCCAGCATTTT.

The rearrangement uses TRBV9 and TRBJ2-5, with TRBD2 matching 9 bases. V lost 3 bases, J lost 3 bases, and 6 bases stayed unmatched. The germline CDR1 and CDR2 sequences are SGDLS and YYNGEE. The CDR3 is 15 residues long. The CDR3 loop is CASSARGLAEETQYF. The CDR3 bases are TGTGCCAGCAGCGCCCGGGGACTAGCAGAAGAGACCCAGTACTTC.

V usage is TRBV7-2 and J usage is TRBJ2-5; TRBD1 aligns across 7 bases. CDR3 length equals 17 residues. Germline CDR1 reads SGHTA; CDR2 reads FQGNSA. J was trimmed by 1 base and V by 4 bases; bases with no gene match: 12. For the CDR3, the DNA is TGTGCCAGCAGCTGGAAGGGTGTGGGACAGCCCCAAGAGACCCAGTACTTC. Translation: CASSWKGVGQPQETQYF.

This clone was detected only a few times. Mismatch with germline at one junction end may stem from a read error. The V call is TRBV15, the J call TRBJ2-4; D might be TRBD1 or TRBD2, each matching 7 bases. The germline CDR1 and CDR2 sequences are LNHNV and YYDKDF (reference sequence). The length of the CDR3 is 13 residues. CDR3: CASSGDSKNIQYF. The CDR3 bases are TGTGCCTCCAGCGGGGACAGCAAAAACATTCAGTACTTC.

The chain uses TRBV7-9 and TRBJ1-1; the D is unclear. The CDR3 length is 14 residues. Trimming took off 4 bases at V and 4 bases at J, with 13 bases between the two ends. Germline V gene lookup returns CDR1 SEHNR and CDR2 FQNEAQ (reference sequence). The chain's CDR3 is CASSSERASTEAFF. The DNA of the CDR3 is TGTGCCAGCAGCTCGGAGAGGGCTAGCACTGAAGCTTTCTTT. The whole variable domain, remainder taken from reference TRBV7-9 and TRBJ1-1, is DTGVSQNPRHKITKRGQNVTFRCDPISEHNRLYWYRQTLGQGPEFLTYFQNEAQLEKSRLLSDRFSAERPKGSFSTLEIQRTEQGDSAMYLCASSSERASTEAFFGQGTRLTVV.

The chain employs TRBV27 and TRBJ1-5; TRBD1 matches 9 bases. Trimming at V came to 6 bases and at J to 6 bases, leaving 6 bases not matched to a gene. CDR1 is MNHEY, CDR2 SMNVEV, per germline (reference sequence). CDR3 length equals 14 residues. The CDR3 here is CASSRTGEFQPQHF. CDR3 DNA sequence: TGTGCCAGCAGCCGGACAGGGGAGTTTCAGCCCCAGCATTTT.

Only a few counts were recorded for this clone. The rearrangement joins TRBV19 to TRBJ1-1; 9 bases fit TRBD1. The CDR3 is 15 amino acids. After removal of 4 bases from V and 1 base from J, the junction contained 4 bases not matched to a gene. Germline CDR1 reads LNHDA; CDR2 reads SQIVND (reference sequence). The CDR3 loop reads CASSTSTGGNTEAFF. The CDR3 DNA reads TGTGCCAGTAGTACCTCGACAGGGGGGAACACTGAAGCTTTCTTT.

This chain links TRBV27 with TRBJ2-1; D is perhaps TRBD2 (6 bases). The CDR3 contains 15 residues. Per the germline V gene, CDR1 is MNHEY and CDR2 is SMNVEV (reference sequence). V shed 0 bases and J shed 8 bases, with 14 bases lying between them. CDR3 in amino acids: CASSLSPGAYYEQFF. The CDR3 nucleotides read TGTGCCAGCAGTTTATCCCCGGGAGCTTACTATGAGCAGTTCTTC.

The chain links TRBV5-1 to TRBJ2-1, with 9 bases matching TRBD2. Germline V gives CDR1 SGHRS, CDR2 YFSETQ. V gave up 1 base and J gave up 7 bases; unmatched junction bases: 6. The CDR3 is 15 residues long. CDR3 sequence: CASSLWSGRSNEQFF. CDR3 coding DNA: TGCGCCAGCAGCTTGTGGAGCGGGAGGTCTAATGAGCAGTTCTTC.

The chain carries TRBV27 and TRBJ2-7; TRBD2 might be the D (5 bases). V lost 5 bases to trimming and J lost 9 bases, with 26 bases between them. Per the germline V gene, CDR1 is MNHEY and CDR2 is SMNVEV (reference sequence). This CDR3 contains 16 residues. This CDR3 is CASSAPGASGSLGQYF. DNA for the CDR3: TGTGCCAGCAGTGCCCCCGGCGCCAGCGGTTCGTTGGGGCAGTACTTC.

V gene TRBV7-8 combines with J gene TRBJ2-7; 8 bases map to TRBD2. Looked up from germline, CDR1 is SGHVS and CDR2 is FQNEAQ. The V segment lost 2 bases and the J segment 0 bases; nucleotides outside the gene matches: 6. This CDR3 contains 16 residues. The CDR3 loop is CASSLRERGLSYEQYF. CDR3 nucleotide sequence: TGTGCCAGCAGCTTAAGAGAGCGGGGGCTCTCCTACGAGCAGTACTTC.

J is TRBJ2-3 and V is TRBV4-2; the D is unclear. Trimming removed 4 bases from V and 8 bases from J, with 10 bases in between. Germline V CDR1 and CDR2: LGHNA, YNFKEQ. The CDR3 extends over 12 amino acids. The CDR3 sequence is CASSPGFSTQYF. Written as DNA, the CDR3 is TGTGCCAGCAGCCCAGGCTTTTCTACGCAGTATTTT.